This T cell receptor beta chain derives from a study of T-cell reconstitution after alpha-beta-depleted transplantation in children. Unique molecular identifiers featured in how the TCRbeta library was prepared. TCRdb reanalysed the PCR reads using MiXCR and keeps one entry per CDR3 protein. This table holds around 530,000 distinct CDR3 sequences, approximately 32% found once. This CDR3 has 14 residues. Trimming left V 2 bases short and J 4 bases short, with 11 bases between. The germline V gene has CDR1 SEHNR and CDR2 FQNEAQ (reference sequence). The sample was PBMCs from the stem cell graft donor, taken from the stem cell graft. The chain uses TRBV7-9 and TRBJ1-1; D is undetermined. This receptor was taken from a human donor who donated a stem cell graft to a child with aplastic anemia. This CDR3 reads CASSLMGGGTEAFF. CDR3 bases: TGTGCCAGCAGCTTAATGGGAGGAGGCACTGAAGCTTTCTTT.